Shown below are 13 T cell receptor beta chains from a single sample sequenced in a study of shared clonotypes between healthy human individuals (dated by TCRdb to 2018 to 2020). The method behind the library was the immunoSEQ multiplex PCR assay. In TCRdb, the immuneACCESS table is reduced to in-frame sequences with V and J assigned. These tables do not hold every clone; where another copy was compared, an unresolved V gene accounts for under half, and the others remain unexplained. The sample profile shows some 2 million clones; over 85% of them were found once. The top ten clonotypes cover 0.1% to 0.15% of the sample. Sequences were obtained from naive CD4+ T cells sorted from blood. The cell subset or site label, as the study defines it: CD45RA+ positively selected. All receptors derive from a man in his late teens or twenties in good health.

The chain is built from TRBV14 and TRBJ2-3; D is unclear. V was clipped by 4 bases and J by 6 bases, with 14 bases between them. The germline CDR1 and CDR2 sequences are SGHDN and FVKESK. There are 14 residues in the CDR3. CDR3 DNA: TGTGCCAGCAGCCGGGTAGCCGGATGGGATACGCAGTATTTT. Protein product: CASSRVAGWDTQYF.

The chain couples TRBV5-1 to TRBJ2-7, with unresolved D. Germline CDR1 SGHRS, CDR2 YFSETQ. The CDR3 sequence is 14 residues long. Trimming took off 3 bases at V and 0 bases at J, with 10 bases between the two ends. The CDR3 coding sequence is TGCGCCAGCAGCTCTACTCTGGACTCCTACGAGCAGTACTTC. Amino acid sequence: CASSSTLDSYEQYF. Combining the CDR3 with reference TRBV5-1 and TRBJ2-7 gives the whole variable domain KAGVTQTPRYLIKTRGQQVTLSCSPISGHRSVSWYQQTPGQGLQFLFEYFSETQRNKGNFPGRFSGRQFSNSRSEMNVSTLELGDSALYLCASSSTLDSYEQYFGPGTRLTVT.

With respect to this clone: Other nucleotide sequences from this sample produce the same CDR3. The V gene is TRBV19, the J gene TRBJ2-7; 10 bases are shared with TRBD1. Trimming cost V 3 bases and J 4 bases; bases outside gene matches: 3. Germline V gene lookup returns CDR1 LNHDA and CDR2 SQIVND (reference sequence). CDR3 length: 14 amino acids. CDR3: CASSITGQGYEQYF. CDR3 nucleotide sequence: TGTGCCAGTAGTATTACGGGACAGGGGTACGAGCAGTACTTC. The whole variable domain, remainder taken from reference TRBV19 and TRBJ2-7, is DGGITQSPKYLFRKEGQNVTLSCEQNLNHDAMYWYRQDPGQGLRLIYYSQIVNDFQKGDIAEGYSVSREKKESFPLTVTSAQKNPTAFYLCASSITGQGYEQYFGPGTRLTVT.

The chain combines TRBV7-8 with TRBJ2-4; TRBD1 agrees at 8 bases. V shed 1 base, J shed 0 bases, and the junction held 5 bases outside the gene matches. There are 17 residues in the CDR3. From germline, CDR1 is SGHVS and CDR2 FQNEAQ. CDR3 coding DNA: TGTGCCAGCAGCTTAGGCGGGACAGGTCTAGCCAAAAACATTCAGTACTTC. Protein product: CASSLGGTGLAKNIQYF. Supplemented by reference TRBV7-8 and TRBJ2-4, the full variable domain reads GAGVSQSPRYKVAKRGQDVALRCDPISGHVSLFWYQQALGQGPEFLTYFQNEAQLDKSGLPSDRFFAERPEGSVSTLKIQRTQQEDSAVYLCASSLGGTGLAKNIQYFGAGTRLSVL.

This chain links TRBV5-1 with TRBJ2-7; 8 bases map to TRBD1. V dropped 0 bases and J dropped 5; count of bases not matched to a gene: 7. CDR3 length: 15 residues. From germline, CDR1 is SGHRS and CDR2 YFSETQ. Here the CDR3 DNA reads TGCGCCAGCAGCTTGGCCCCAGGGGGCATCAACGAGCAGTACTTC. Residues: CASSLAPGGINEQYF. Full variable domain (remainder filled in from reference TRBV5-1 and TRBJ2-7): KAGVTQTPRYLIKTRGQQVTLSCSPISGHRSVSWYQQTPGQGLQFLFEYFSETQRNKGNFPGRFSGRQFSNSRSEMNVSTLELGDSALYLCASSLAPGGINEQYFGPGTRLTVT.

The CDR3 DNA follows: TGTGCCAGCAGCCAAGAAACCGGGTCAAGCACAGATACGCAGTATTTT. The encoded protein is CASSQETGSSTDTQYF. V is TRBV4-2 and J is TRBJ2-3; no clear D gene. Trimming cost V 0 bases and J 0 bases, with 10 bases left between them. The CDR3 totals 16 residues. From germline, CDR1 is LGHNA and CDR2 YNFKEQ.

This clone has just a few counts. The chain has TRBV6-4 and TRBJ2-5, with a tentative D call TRBD2 (6 bases). Trimming cost V 8 bases and J 5 bases, with 15 bases left between them. The germline V gene has CDR1 MRHNA and CDR2 SNTAGT. CDR3 size: 13 residues. DNA of the CDR3: TGTGCCAGCCGCGCGGGACCGATTGAGACCCAGTACTTC. Translated: CASRAGPIETQYF.

The gene calls are TRBV27 and TRBJ2-4, with D possibly TRBD2 on 6 matching bases. The CDR3 covers 19 residues. Germline CDR1 and CDR2: MNHEY and SMNVEV (reference sequence). The V and J ends lost 6 bases and 0 bases respectively, with 24 bases between them. DNA for the CDR3: TGTGCCAGCAGGTCGGGCGCGGGGAGTAAGGATAGAGCCAAAAACATTCAGTACTTC. It encodes CASRSGAGSKDRAKNIQYF.

The chain recombines TRBV10-3 with TRBJ2-7; tentatively, D is TRBD1 or TRBD2 (5 bases each). Germline CDR1 ENHRY, CDR2 SYGVKD. CDR3 length: 15 amino acids. V lost 5 bases and J 0 bases, leaving 14 bases between the germline ends. The CDR3 bases are TGTGCCATCAGTTCCGGGACCTCCAGCTCCTACGAGCAGTACTTC. Protein: CAISSGTSSSYEQYF.

This chain uses TRBV11-2 with TRBJ2-3, with 14 bases identical to TRBD2. In germline, CDR1 is SGHAT, CDR2 FQNNGV. V gave up 0 bases and J gave up 4 bases; unmatched junction bases: 9. CDR3 size: 19 residues. The CDR3 is CASSLDRGLAGGGADTQYF. The CDR3 DNA sequence: TGTGCCAGCAGCTTAGACCGCGGACTAGCGGGAGGAGGGGCAGATACGCAGTATTTT.

Only one count was recorded for this clone. This chain links TRBV11-3 with TRBJ1-6; D not certain. V was cut by 3 bases and J by 4 bases, with 16 bases left in between. This CDR3 is 17 amino acids long. Germline lookup yields CDR1 SGHNT and CDR2 YENEEA. CDR3 amino acids: CASSLGRDSVYNSPLHF. The CDR3 coding sequence is TGTGCCAGCAGCTTGGGGAGGGATTCAGTTTATAATTCACCCCTCCACTTT.

CDR3 sequence: CASSASGSVYEQFF. For the CDR3, the DNA is TGCGCCAGCAGTGCTAGCGGGAGCGTCTATGAGCAGTTCTTC. The gene calls are TRBV10-1 and TRBJ2-1, with TRBD2 matching over 10 bases. Germline assignment: CDR1 WNHNN and CDR2 SYGVQD (reference sequence). The length of the CDR3 is 14 residues. The junction had 5 bases not matched to a gene; V was cut back by 4 bases and J by 8 bases.

This chain connects TRBV30 to TRBJ2-1; no clear D gene. The germline V gene encodes CDR1 GTSNPN and CDR2 SVGIG (reference sequence). The ends were cut back, 0 bases at V and 8 bases at J, with 5 bases in the middle. This CDR3 comprises 11 residues. CDR3 in amino acids: CAWSVVHEQFF. Here the CDR3 DNA reads TGTGCCTGGAGTGTAGTCCATGAGCAGTTCTTC.